These T cell receptor beta chains were read from a single sample in a study of cytomegalovirus exposure and HLA in healthy donors. Sequencing used immunoSEQ multiplex PCR; TCRdb keeps in-frame clones, though not all of them. Here the sample spans 150,000 to 200,000 clones, roughly 85% being singletons. The sequenced sample consisted of PBMCs. All receptors derive from a woman in her 50s in good health and CMV-seropositive. Both conserved end residues are part of each CDR3. D genes are given only for firm matches. Clone size, where shown, is once, few, many, or a class for clones that have expanded.

TRBV6-1,NA,NA,TRBJ2-2,CASSFTGGDTGELFF,TGTGCCAGCAGTTTTACAGGGGGGGACACCGGGGAGCTGTTTTTT
TRBV27,NA,NA,TRBJ1-2,CASSLQQGLNAYGYTF,TGTGCCAGCAGTTTACAGCAGGGTCTAAATGCATATGGCTACACCTTC
TRBV7-6,NA,NA,TRBJ2-1,CASSLETSNEQFF,TGTGCCAGCAGCTTGGAGACTAGTAATGAGCAGTTCTTC
TRBV7-3,NA,NA,TRBJ2-3,CASSFSVMREDTDTQYF,TGTGCCAGCAGCTTTTCTGTGATGAGGGAAGACACAGATACGCAGTATTTT
TRBV28,NA,TRBD1,TRBJ2-7,CASSLFRDSSYEQYF,TGTGCCAGCAGTTTATTCCGGGACAGTTCCTACGAGCAGTACTTC
TRBV18,once,TRBD2,TRBJ2-6,CASSPGASGGAKTGANVLTF,TGTGCCAGCTCACCAGGGGCTAGCGGGGGGGCGAAGACTGGGGCCAACGTCCTGACTTTC
TRBV6-4,few,NA,TRBJ1-6,CASSPAPGTSQIHF,TGTGCCAGCAGCCCAGCCCCCGGGACATCTCAGATCCACTTT
TRBV2,NA,NA,TRBJ2-2,CASKETTTGELFF,TGTGCCAGCAAGGAGACTACCACCGGGGAGCTGTTTTTT
TRBV5-6,NA,NA,TRBJ2-3,CASSLAADTQYF,TGTGCCAGCAGCTTGGCGGCAGATACGCAGTATTTT
TRBV6-5,once,TRBD1,TRBJ1-1,CASSPRDSGAFF,TGTGCCAGCAGTCCCCGGGACAGTGGGGCTTTCTTT
TRBV5-1,NA,TRBD1,TRBJ2-7,CASSLGPMDRVVYEQYF,TGCGCCAGCAGCTTGGGACCGATGGACAGGGTCGTCTACGAGCAGTACTTC
TRBV30,NA,TRBD1,TRBJ1-6,CAYETGFGINSPLHF,TGTGCCTACGAGACAGGGTTCGGGATAAATTCACCCCTCCACTTT
TRBV9,NA,NA,TRBJ2-3,CASTRGGGNPTDTQYF,TGTGCCAGCACCCGAGGGGGAGGGAATCCCACAGATACGCAGTATTTT
TRBV5-1,NA,NA,TRBJ1-2,CASSSEEGGYTF,TGCGCCAGCAGCTCCGAGGAGGGTGGCTACACCTTC
TRBV19,once,TRBD1,TRBJ2-7,CASSMRHGTVSSYEQYF,TGTGCCAGTAGTATGCGACACGGGACAGTTAGCTCCTACGAGCAGTACTTC
TRBV19,NA,TRBD1,TRBJ2-7,CASSRGPEPYEQYF,TGTGCCAGTAGCAGGGGGCCTGAGCCCTACGAGCAGTACTTC
TRBV2,NA,TRBD2,TRBJ2-7,CASRGAGVYEQYF,TGTGCCAGCAGAGGAGCGGGAGTTTACGAGCAGTACTTC
TRBV19,once,TRBD1,TRBJ2-7,CATSGGQVPYEQYF,TGTGCCACCTCAGGGGGACAGGTACCCTACGAGCAGTACTTC
TRBV6-1,NA,TRBD1,TRBJ1-2,CASSAPGQGPYGYTF,TGTGCCAGCAGTGCCCCGGGACAGGGTCCGTATGGCTACACCTTC
TRBV7-9,NA,NA,TRBJ1-2,CASSLAVREGGNGYTF,TGTGCCAGCAGCTTAGCAGTCCGGGAAGGGGGTAATGGCTACACCTTC
TRBV7-2,NA,TRBD2,TRBJ2-2,CASSPTAGVGTGELFF,TGTGCCAGCAGCCCCACAGCGGGGGTGGGCACCGGGGAGCTGTTTTTT
TRBV9,NA,TRBD2,TRBJ2-5,CASSVAGLAGLQETQYF,TGTGCCAGCAGCGTAGCCGGACTAGCGGGGCTTCAAGAGACCCAGTACTTC